This T cell receptor (beta chain) stems from a study of CD8 T cells in Susac syndrome. Germline V gene sequence: CDR1 LNHDA, CDR2 SQIVND (reference sequence). The V gene lost 5 bases and the J gene lost 7 bases, with 12 bases spanning the gap. The CDR3 consists of 13 residues. The RNA input was roughly 0.5 to 1 ug, and it was reverse transcribed with random hexamers. MiXCR, run by TCRdb on the immunoSEQ multiplex PCR reads, gives a single entry per CDR3 protein. The repertoire holds tens of thousands of distinct CDR3 sequences, with 93% as singletons. The chain joins TRBV19 to TRBJ1-5; D possibly corresponds to TRBD1 (5 bases). The sequenced sample was CD4+ T cells from PBMCs. The TCR originated in a human donor with Susac syndrome. The DNA for the CDR3 is TGTGCCAGTAGTTCCCAGGGAGGGCAGCCCCAGCATTTT. Translating it yields CASSSQGGQPQHF.